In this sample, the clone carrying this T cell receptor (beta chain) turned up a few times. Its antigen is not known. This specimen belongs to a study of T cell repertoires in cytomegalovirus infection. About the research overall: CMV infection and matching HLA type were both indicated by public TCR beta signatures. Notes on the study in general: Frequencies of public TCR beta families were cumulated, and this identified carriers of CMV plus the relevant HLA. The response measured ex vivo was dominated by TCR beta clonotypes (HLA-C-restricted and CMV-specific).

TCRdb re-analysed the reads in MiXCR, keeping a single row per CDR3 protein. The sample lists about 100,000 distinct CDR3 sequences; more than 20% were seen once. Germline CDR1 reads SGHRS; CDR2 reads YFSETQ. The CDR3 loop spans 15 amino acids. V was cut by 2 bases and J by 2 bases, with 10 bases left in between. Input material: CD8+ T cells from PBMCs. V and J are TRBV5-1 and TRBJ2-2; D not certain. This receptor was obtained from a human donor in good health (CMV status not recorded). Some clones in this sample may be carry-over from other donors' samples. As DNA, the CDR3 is TGCGCCAGCAGCTTCGGACGCCTAAACACCGGGGAGCTGTTTTTT. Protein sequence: CASSFGRLNTGELFF.